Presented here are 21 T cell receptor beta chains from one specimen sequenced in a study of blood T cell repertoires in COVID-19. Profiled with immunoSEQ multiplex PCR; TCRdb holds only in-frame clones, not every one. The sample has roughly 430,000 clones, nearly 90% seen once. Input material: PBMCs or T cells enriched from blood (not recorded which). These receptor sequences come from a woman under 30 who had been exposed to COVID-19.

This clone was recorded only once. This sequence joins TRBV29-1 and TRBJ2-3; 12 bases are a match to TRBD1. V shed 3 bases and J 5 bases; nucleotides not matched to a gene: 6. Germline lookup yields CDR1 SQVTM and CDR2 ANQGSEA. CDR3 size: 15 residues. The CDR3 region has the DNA TGCAGCGTTGAGTTGGGACAGGGGGCTAGAGATACGCAGTATTTT. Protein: CSVELGQGARDTQYF.

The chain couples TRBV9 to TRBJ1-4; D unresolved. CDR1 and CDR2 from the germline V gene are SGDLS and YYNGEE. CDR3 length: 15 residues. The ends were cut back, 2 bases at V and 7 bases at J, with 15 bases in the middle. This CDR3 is CASSVSAGTLEKLFF. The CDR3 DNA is TGTGCCAGCAGCGTCTCCGCAGGTACCCTTGAAAAACTGTTTTTT.

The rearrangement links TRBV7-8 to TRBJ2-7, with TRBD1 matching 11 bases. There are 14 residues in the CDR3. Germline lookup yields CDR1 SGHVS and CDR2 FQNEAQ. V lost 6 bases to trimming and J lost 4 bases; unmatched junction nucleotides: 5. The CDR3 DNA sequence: TGTGCCAGCAGAGCGGACAGGGGGCTTTACGAGCAGTACTTC. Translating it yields CASRADRGLYEQYF.

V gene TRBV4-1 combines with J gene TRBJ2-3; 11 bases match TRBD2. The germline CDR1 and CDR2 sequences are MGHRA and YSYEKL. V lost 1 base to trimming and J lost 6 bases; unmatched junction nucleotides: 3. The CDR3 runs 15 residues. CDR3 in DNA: TGCGCCAGCAGCCAAGTCCCTAGCGGGAGGGATACGCAGTATTTT. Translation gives CASSQVPSGRDTQYF.

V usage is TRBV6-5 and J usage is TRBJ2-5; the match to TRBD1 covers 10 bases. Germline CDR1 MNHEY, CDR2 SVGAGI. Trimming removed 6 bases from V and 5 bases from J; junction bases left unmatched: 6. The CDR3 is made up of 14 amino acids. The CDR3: CASRRQGAAETQYF. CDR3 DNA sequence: TGTGCCAGCAGACGACAGGGGGCGGCTGAGACCCAGTACTTC.

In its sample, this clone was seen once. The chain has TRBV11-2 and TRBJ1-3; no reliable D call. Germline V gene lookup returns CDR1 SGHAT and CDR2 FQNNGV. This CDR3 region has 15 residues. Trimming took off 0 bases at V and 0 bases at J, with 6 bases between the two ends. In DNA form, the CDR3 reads TGTGCCAGCAGCTTAGAAAGGAGCTCTGGAAACACCATATATTTT. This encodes CASSLERSSGNTIYF. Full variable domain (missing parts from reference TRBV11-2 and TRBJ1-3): EAGVAQSPRYKIIEKRQSVAFWCNPISGHATLYWYQQILGQGPKLLIQFQNNGVVDDSQLPKDRFSAERLKGVDSTLKIQPAKLEDSAVYLCASSLERSSGNTIYFGEGSWLTVV.

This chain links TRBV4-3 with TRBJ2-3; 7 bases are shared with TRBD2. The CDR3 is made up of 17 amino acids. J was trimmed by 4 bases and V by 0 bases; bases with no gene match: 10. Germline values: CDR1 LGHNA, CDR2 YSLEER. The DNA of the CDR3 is TGCGCCAGCAGCCAAGATCGTGGGATTAGCGGGCCAGATACGCAGTATTTT. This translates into CASSQDRGISGPDTQYF.

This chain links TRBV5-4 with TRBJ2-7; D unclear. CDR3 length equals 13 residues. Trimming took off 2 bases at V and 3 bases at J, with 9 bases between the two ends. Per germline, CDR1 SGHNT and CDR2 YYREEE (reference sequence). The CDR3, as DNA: TGTGCCAGCAGCTTCACCGGGTTCTACGAGCAGTACTTC. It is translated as CASSFTGFYEQYF.

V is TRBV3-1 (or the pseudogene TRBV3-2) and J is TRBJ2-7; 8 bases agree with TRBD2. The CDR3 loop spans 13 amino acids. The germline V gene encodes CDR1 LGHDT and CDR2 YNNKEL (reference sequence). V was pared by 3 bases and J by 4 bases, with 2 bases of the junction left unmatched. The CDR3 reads CASSHLAGYEQYF. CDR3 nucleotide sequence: TGTGCCAGCAGCCACCTAGCGGGTTACGAGCAGTACTTC.

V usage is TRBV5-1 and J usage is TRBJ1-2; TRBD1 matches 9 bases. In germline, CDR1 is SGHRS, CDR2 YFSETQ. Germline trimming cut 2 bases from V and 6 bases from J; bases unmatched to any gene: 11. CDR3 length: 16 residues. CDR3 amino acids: CASSFISGQGSDGYTF. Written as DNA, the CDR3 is TGCGCCAGCAGCTTCATTAGTGGACAGGGGAGCGATGGCTACACCTTC.

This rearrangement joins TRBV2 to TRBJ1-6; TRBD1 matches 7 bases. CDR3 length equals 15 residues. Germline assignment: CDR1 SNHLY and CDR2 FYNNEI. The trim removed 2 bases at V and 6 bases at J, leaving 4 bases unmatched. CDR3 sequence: CASSERGLSNSPLHF. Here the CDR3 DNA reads TGTGCCAGCAGTGAAAGGGGGCTAAGTAATTCACCCCTCCACTTT.

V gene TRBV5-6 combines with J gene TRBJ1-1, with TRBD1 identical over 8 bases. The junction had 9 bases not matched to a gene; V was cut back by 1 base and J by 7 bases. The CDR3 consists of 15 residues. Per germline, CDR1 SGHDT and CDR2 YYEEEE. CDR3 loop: CASSLWLRDRGEAFF. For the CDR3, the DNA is TGTGCCAGCAGCTTGTGGCTCCGCGACAGGGGTGAAGCTTTCTTT.

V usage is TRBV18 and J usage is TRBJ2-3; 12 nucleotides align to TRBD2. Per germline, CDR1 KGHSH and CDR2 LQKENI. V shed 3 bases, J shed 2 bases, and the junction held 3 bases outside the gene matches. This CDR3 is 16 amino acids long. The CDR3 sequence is CASSPTSGRSTDTQYF. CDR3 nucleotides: TGTGCCAGCTCACCCACTAGCGGGAGGTCCACAGATACGCAGTATTTT.

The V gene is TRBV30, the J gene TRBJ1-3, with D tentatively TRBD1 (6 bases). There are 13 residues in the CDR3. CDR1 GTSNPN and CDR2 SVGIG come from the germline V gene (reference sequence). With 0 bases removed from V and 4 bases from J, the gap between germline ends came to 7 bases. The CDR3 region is CAWSVQGGNTIYF. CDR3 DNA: TGTGCCTGGAGTGTACAGGGAGGAAACACCATATATTTT.

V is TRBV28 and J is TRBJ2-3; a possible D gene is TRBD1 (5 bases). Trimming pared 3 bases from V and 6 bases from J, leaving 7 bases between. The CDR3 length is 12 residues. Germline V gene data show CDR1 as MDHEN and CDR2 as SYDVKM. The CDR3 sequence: CASSFSGDTQYF. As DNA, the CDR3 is TGTGCCAGCAGTTTTTCAGGGGATACGCAGTATTTT.

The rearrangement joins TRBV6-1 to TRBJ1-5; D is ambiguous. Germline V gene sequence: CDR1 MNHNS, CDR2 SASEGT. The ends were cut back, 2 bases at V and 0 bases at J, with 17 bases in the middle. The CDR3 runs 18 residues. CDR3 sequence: CASSESGSTLYSNQPQHF. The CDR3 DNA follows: TGTGCCAGCAGTGAATCAGGTTCGACACTCTATAGCAATCAGCCCCAGCATTTT.

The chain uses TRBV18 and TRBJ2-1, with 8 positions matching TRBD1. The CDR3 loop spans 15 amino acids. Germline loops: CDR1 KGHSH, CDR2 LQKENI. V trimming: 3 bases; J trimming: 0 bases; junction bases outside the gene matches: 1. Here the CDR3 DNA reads TGTGCCAGCTCACCGGGGACAGGCTCCTACAATGAGCAGTTCTTC. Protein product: CASSPGTGSYNEQFF. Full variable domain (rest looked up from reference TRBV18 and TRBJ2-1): NAGVMQNPRHLVRRRGQEARLRCSPMKGHSHVYWYRQLPEEGLKFMVYLQKENIIDESGMPKERFSAEFPKEGPSILRIQQVVRGDSAAYFCASSPGTGSYNEQFFGPGTRLTVL.

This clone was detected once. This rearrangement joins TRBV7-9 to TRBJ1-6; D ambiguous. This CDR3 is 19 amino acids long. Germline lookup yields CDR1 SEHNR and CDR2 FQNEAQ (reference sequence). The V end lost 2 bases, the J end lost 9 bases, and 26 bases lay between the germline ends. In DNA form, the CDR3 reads TGTGCCAGCAGCTTATTAGTAGGACCCACCGGGAGGCTGGGTTCACCCCTCCACTTT. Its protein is CASSLLVGPTGRLGSPLHF.

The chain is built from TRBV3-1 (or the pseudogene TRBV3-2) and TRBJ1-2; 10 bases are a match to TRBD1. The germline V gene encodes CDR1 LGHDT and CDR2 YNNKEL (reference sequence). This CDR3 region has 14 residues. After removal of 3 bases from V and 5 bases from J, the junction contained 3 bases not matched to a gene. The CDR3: CASSQGGQGYGYTF. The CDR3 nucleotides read TGTGCCAGCAGCCAGGGGGGACAGGGGTATGGCTACACCTTC.

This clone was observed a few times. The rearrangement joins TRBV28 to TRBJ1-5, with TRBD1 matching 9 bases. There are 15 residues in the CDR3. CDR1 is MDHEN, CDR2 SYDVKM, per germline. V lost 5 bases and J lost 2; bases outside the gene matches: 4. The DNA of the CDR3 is TGTGCCAGCAGTGTGCGACAGGGGGGCAATCAGCCCCAGCATTTT. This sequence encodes CASSVRQGGNQPQHF.

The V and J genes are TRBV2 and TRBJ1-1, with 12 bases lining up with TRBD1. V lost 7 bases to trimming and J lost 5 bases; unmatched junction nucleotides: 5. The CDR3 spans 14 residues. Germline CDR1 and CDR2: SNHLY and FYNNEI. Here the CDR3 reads CASKRDRGQTEAFF. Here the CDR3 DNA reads TGTGCCAGCAAGAGGGACAGGGGGCAGACTGAAGCTTTCTTT.